This passage covers 27 T cell receptor beta chains from one sample sequenced in a study of identical twins. TCRdb reanalysed the 5' RACE reads using MiXCR and keeps one entry per CDR3 protein. The table has 200,000 or so distinct CDR3 sequences, 15% to 20% seen once. These data are also associated with another study on T cells expressing NK-cell markers.

Source material: CD8+ T cells sorted from blood. Every receptor here comes from a woman in her late teens or twenties in good health.

This rearrangement joins TRBV14 to TRBJ2-1; maybe TRBD2 (5 bases). The CDR3 runs 17 residues. Germline lookup yields CDR1 SGHDN and CDR2 FVKESK. V was pared by 4 bases and J by 0 bases, with 16 bases between. The CDR3 sequence is CASSRLMMGASYNEQFF. CDR3 nucleotides: TGTGCCAGCAGCCGCTTAATGATGGGAGCCTCCTACAATGAGCAGTTCTTC. Complete variable domain (other parts from reference TRBV14 and TRBJ2-1): EAGVTQFPSHSVIEKGQTVTLRCDPISGHDNLYWYRRVMGKEIKFLLHFVKESKQDESGMPNNRFLAERTGGTYSTLKVQPAELEDSGVYFCASSRLMMGASYNEQFFGPGTRLTVL.

This clonotype was seen more than once but under ten times. The chain couples TRBV24-1 to TRBJ2-1; D gene ambiguous. The V end was cut by 7 bases, the J end by 6 bases, with 12 bases between. CDR3 length equals 13 residues. Germline CDR1 reads KGHDR; CDR2 reads SFDVKD. CDR3 DNA sequence: TGTGCCACCAGGACCTCTGAGCGCAATGAGCAGTTCTTC. Protein: CATRTSERNEQFF.

This clonotype was seen many times. The rearrangement links TRBV9 to TRBJ2-7, with 11 bases that match TRBD2. The germline V gene has CDR1 SGDLS and CDR2 YYNGEE. V was clipped by 3 bases and J by 4 bases; unmatched bases: 6. This CDR3 is built from 15 residues. The CDR3 bases are TGTGCCAGCAGCGGAACTAGCGGGGGCTTTTACGAGCAGTACTTC. Amino acids: CASSGTSGGFYEQYF.

The rearrangement uses TRBV4-3 and TRBJ2-5; D unresolved. The CDR3 has 14 residues. The V end lost 4 bases, the J end lost 4 bases, and 13 bases lay between the germline ends. Germline V gene lookup returns CDR1 LGHNA and CDR2 YSLEER. The CDR3 loop is CASSPNGEGETQYF. CDR3 bases: TGCGCCAGCAGCCCCAATGGGGAAGGAGAGACCCAGTACTTC.

The chain links TRBV7-3 to TRBJ1-1, with D perhaps matching TRBD1 (6 bases). Germline-derived CDR1 and CDR2 are SGHTA and FQGTGA. V was pared by 1 base and J by 1 base, with 16 bases between. The CDR3 is 17 amino acids. The CDR3 reads CASSLRVGGLGNTEAFF. Here the CDR3 DNA reads TGTGCCAGCAGCTTAAGAGTGGGGGGCTTGGGGAACACTGAAGCTTTCTTT.

This clonotype was detected only a few times. The chain carries TRBV7-8 and TRBJ1-1; tentative D call: TRBD1 (5 bases). Per the germline V gene, CDR1 is SGHVS and CDR2 is FQNEAQ. The V gene lost 0 bases and the J gene lost 0 bases, with 8 bases spanning the gap. The CDR3 length is 15 residues. The chain's CDR3 is CASSLAGVMNTEAFF. CDR3 bases: TGTGCCAGCAGCTTAGCGGGGGTTATGAACACTGAAGCTTTCTTT.

The V and J genes are TRBV9 and TRBJ1-2; no clear D gene. CDR1 is SGDLS and CDR2 is YYNGEE in the germline V gene. The CDR3 spans 10 residues. V lost 7 bases to trimming and J lost 10 bases, with 11 bases between them. This CDR3 reads CASFSGYYTF. The CDR3 coding sequence is TGTGCCAGCTTCAGCGGATACTACACCTTC. Variable domain in full (rest from reference TRBV9 and TRBJ1-2): DSGVTQTPKHLITATGQRVTLRCSPRSGDLSVYWYQQSLDQGLQFLIQYYNGEERAKGNILERFSAQQFPDLHSELNLSSLELGDSALYFCASFSGYYTFGSGTRLTVV.

The chain employs TRBV25-1 and TRBJ2-2; no reliable D call. This CDR3 comprises 17 residues. Germline CDR1 is MGHDK and CDR2 is SYGVNS. V was trimmed by 5 bases and J by 5 bases, leaving 21 bases between them. The CDR3 loop is CASSPPIGRPETGELFF. Written as DNA, the CDR3 is TGTGCCAGCAGTCCGCCGATTGGGCGACCGGAGACCGGGGAGCTGTTTTTT.

The J gene is TRBJ2-7, the V gene TRBV27; D gene uncertain. V was shortened by 5 bases and J by 1 base, with 12 bases between the two germline ends. The germline gives CDR1 MNHEY, CDR2 SMNVEV (reference sequence). This CDR3 has 14 residues. The CDR3 sequence is CASSQFLGSYEQYF. CDR3 nucleotides: TGTGCCAGCAGTCAATTCTTGGGGTCCTACGAGCAGTACTTC.

The rearrangement uses TRBV7-6 and TRBJ1-1; TRBD1 might be the D (5 bases). Per the germline V gene, CDR1 is SGHVS and CDR2 is FNYEAQ. The V end lost 5 bases, the J end lost 11 bases, and 12 bases lay between the germline ends. The CDR3 spans 11 residues. The CDR3, as DNA: TGTGCCAGCAGCCCAGAAGGGGATGCTTTCTTT. This encodes CASSPEGDAFF. The full variable domain, with the rest looked up from reference TRBV7-6 and TRBJ1-1, is GAGVSQSPRYKVTKRGQDVALRCDPISGHVSLYWYRQALGQGPEFLTYFNYEAQQDKSGLPNDRFSAERPEGSISTLTIQRTEQRDSAMYRCASSPEGDAFFGQGTRLTVV.

In this sample, this clonotype turned up a few times. The gene calls are TRBV12-5 and TRBJ2-1, with D possibly TRBD1 on 5 matching bases. The CDR3 sequence is 13 residues long. The V end was cut by 6 bases, the J end by 6 bases, with 12 bases between. From germline, CDR1 is LGHNT and CDR2 FRNRAP. The CDR3 DNA follows: TGTGCTAGTGGCACAGACAGTCTCAATGAGCAGTTCTTC. Translating gives CASGTDSLNEQFF. Drawing the rest from reference TRBV12-5 and TRBJ2-1, the complete variable domain is DARVTQTPRHKVTEMGQEVTMRCQPILGHNTVFWYRQTMMQGLELLAYFRNRAPLDDSGMPKDRFSAEMPDATLATLKIQPSEPRDSAVYFCASGTDSLNEQFFGPGTRLTVL.

V is TRBV4-3 and J is TRBJ2-7; TRBD2 aligns across 14 bases. This CDR3 has 16 amino acids. V was pared by 1 base and J by 5 bases, with 4 bases of the junction left unmatched. The germline V gene has CDR1 LGHNA and CDR2 YSLEER. The CDR3 DNA reads as TGCGCCAGCAGCCAAGTGTGGGGACTAGCGGGAGACGAGCAGTACTTC. Amino acids: CASSQVWGLAGDEQYF.

This clonotype was recorded a few times. The chain joins TRBV28 to TRBJ1-6; 12 positions agree with TRBD1. The CDR3 covers 16 residues. Germline V gene sequence: CDR1 MDHEN, CDR2 SYDVKM. Trimming at V came to 4 bases and at J to 8 bases, leaving 6 bases not matched to a gene. The chain's CDR3 is CASSYGTGGLDSPLHF. The CDR3 bases are TGTGCCAGCAGTTACGGGACAGGGGGCTTGGATTCACCCCTCCACTTT.

The CDR3 nucleotides read TGCGCCAGCAGCCAAGATTTTCCGGCAGATACGCAGTATTTT. It encodes CASSQDFPADTQYF. The chain uses TRBV4-3 and TRBJ2-3; D not resolved. The CDR3 length is 14 residues. The germline gives CDR1 LGHNA, CDR2 YSLEER. V lost 0 bases and J lost 4, with 8 bases in between.

The chain carries TRBV12-3 or TRBV12-4 and TRBJ2-4; a weak D match, TRBD1 (6 bases). The V end was cut by 6 bases, the J end by 7 bases, with 10 bases between. The CDR3 consists of 12 residues. The CDR3 protein is CASRGGRNIQYF. The CDR3 bases are TGTGCCAGCAGAGGGGGTAGGAACATTCAGTACTTC.

The sample holds a few counts of this clonotype. The chain has TRBV28 and TRBJ2-7; D uncertain. The CDR3 spans 12 residues. V lost 5 bases, J lost 7 bases, and 12 bases lay in between. Germline assignment: CDR1 MDHEN and CDR2 SYDVKM. CDR3 sequence reads: CASSPLRLEQYF. The CDR3 nucleotides read TGTGCCAGCAGTCCCCTTCGGTTAGAGCAGTACTTC.

The genes are TRBV7-2 and TRBJ1-1; 8 bases fit TRBD1. Germline V gene data show CDR1 as SGHTA and CDR2 as FQGNSA. The CDR3 contains 14 residues. Trimming took 4 bases from V and 4 from J; bases not matched to a gene: 5. CDR3 protein: CASSSTGEVTEAFF. In DNA, the CDR3 is TGTGCCAGCAGCTCGACAGGGGAGGTCACTGAAGCTTTCTTT.

Only a few counts were recorded for this clonotype. V is TRBV19 and J is TRBJ2-3; the match to TRBD2 covers 9 bases. V trimming: 9 bases; J trimming: 4 bases; junction bases outside the gene matches: 8. Per the germline V gene, CDR1 is LNHDA and CDR2 is SQIVND (reference sequence). The CDR3 has 14 residues. In DNA, the CDR3 is TGTGCCAGCCAGTGGGTAGCGGGGGCAGATACGCAGTATTTT. It codes for CASQWVAGADTQYF.

This clonotype occurred many times. This chain joins TRBV27 and TRBJ2-7; D gene ambiguous. The CDR3 totals 12 residues. The germline CDR1 and CDR2 sequences are MNHEY and SMNVEV (reference sequence). The ends were cut back, 5 bases at V and 0 bases at J, with 5 bases in the middle. The CDR3 loop is CASSPNSYEQYF. The CDR3, as DNA: TGTGCCAGCAGTCCTAACTCCTACGAGCAGTACTTC.

The gene calls are TRBV12-5 and TRBJ2-1; D is possibly TRBD1 (5 bases). The CDR3 has 17 amino acids. The V end lost 0 bases, the J end lost 4 bases, and 16 bases lay between the germline ends. The germline V gene has CDR1 LGHNT and CDR2 FRNRAP. In DNA form, the CDR3 reads TGTGCTAGTGGTTTGGTAGGGGCGACCTACCTATACAATGAGCAGTTCTTC. This sequence encodes CASGLVGATYLYNEQFF.

The rearrangement uses TRBV6-1 and TRBJ2-7, with D possibly TRBD2 on 6 matching bases. In germline, CDR1 is MNHNS, CDR2 SASEGT. CDR3 length: 14 residues. V was trimmed by 3 bases and J by 4 bases, leaving 13 bases between them. CDR3 coding DNA: TGTGCCAGCAGTGAGACTAGTACTGGGTACGAGCAGTACTTC. Amino acid sequence: CASSETSTGYEQYF.

This clonotype was picked up a small number of times. The rearrangement uses TRBV15 and TRBJ1-4; D is unclear. Germline CDR1 reads LNHNV; CDR2 reads YYDKDF (reference sequence). CDR3 size: 16 residues. The V end was cut by 5 bases, the J end by 1 base, with 14 bases between. The CDR3 protein is CATSEYRGRTNEKLFF. CDR3 coding DNA: TGTGCCACCAGCGAGTACCGGGGTAGAACTAATGAAAAACTGTTTTTT.

The CDR3 DNA reads as TGTGCCAGCAGTCCCCTTCAAGACCCCACCGGGGAGCTGTTTTTT. The encoded protein is CASSPLQDPTGELFF. The rearrangement uses TRBV27 and TRBJ2-2, with D unresolved. Per germline, CDR1 MNHEY and CDR2 SMNVEV (reference sequence). With 5 bases removed from V and 4 bases from J, the gap between germline ends came to 14 bases. The CDR3 contains 15 residues.

The chain couples TRBV6-7 to TRBJ2-1, with TRBD2 as a possible D gene (5 bases). TRBV6-7 is treated as an ORF (open reading frame) with a function not yet certain. The CDR3 is 17 residues long. With 9 bases removed from V and 1 base from J, the gap between germline ends came to 22 bases. CDR3: CARYYTVGSTSYNEQFF. The CDR3 nucleotides read TGTGCCAGGTATTATACTGTTGGGAGCACGTCCTACAATGAGCAGTTCTTC.

The rearrangement joins TRBV7-9 to TRBJ2-7, with 10 bases aligning to TRBD1. V gave up 6 bases and J gave up 7 bases; unmatched junction bases: 9. Looked up from germline, CDR1 is SEHNR and CDR2 is FQNEAQ (reference sequence). This CDR3 contains 14 residues. CDR3 DNA: TGTGCCAGCAGTTCAGGACAGGGGGATAGGGAGCAGTACTTC. Translation: CASSSGQGDREQYF.

The chain has TRBV2 and TRBJ2-5; 10 nucleotides line up with TRBD1. The CDR3 spans 17 residues. With V trimmed by 4 bases and J by 5 bases, 13 bases remained unmatched. CDR1 and CDR2 (germline): SNHLY, FYNNEI. The CDR3 here is CASSVGGGQGIDETQYF. DNA for the CDR3: TGTGCCAGCAGTGTCGGTGGGGGACAGGGGATAGACGAGACCCAGTACTTC.

This clonotype was seen a handful of times. The chain links TRBV5-1 to TRBJ2-1; weak D call: TRBD1 (6 bases). Germline lookup yields CDR1 SGHRS and CDR2 YFSETQ. The CDR3 extends over 15 amino acids. Between the trimmed V and J ends, which lost 0 bases and 9 bases, there was a span of 16 bases. The CDR3 DNA follows: TGCGCCAGCAGCTTGGTACAGGGACAATTGGTTGAGCAGTTCTTC. Translating gives CASSLVQGQLVEQFF.